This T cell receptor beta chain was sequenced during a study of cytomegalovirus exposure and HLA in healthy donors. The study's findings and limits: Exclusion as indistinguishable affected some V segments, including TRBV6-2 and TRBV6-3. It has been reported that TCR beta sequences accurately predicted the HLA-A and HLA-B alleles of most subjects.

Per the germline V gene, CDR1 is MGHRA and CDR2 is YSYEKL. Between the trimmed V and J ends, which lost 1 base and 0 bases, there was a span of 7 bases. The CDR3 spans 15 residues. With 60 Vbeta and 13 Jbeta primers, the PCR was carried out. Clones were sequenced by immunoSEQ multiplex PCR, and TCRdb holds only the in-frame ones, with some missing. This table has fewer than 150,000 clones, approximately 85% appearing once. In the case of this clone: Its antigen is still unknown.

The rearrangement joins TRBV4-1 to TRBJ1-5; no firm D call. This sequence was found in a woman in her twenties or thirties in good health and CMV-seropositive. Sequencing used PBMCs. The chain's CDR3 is CASSQGPDSNQPQHF. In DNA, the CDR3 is TGCGCCAGCAGCCAAGGTCCAGATAGCAATCAGCCCCAGCATTTT.